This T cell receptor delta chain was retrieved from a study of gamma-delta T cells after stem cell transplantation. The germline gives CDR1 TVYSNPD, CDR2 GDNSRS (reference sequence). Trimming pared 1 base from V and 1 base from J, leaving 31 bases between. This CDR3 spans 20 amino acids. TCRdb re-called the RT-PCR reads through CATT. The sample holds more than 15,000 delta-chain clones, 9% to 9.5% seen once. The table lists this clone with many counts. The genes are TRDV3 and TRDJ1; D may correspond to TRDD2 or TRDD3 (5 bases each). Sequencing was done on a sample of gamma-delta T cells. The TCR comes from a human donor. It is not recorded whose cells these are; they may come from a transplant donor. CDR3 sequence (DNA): TGTGCCTTTATACACCCCTACGGCGGGTTCTGGGTGGACTCCACCGATAAACTCATCTTT. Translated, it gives CAFIHPYGGFWVDSTDKLIF. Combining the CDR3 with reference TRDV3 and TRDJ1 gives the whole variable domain CDKVTQSSPDQTVASGSEVVLLCTYDTVYSNPDLFWYRIRPDYSFQFVFYGDNSRSEGADFTQGRFSVKHILTQKAFHLVISPVRTEDSATYYCAFIHPYGGFWVDSTDKLIFGKGTRVTVEP.